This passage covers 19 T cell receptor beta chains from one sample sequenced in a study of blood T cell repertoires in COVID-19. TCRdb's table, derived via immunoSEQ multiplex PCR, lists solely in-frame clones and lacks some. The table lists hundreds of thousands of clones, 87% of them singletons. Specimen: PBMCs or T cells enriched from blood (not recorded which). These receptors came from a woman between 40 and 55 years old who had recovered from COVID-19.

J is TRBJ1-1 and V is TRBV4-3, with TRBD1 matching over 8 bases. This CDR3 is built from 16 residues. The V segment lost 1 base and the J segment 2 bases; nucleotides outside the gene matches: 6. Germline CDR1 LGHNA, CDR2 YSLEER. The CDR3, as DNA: TGCGCCAGCAGCCAAGGGAGGACAGGGACCAACACTGAAGCTTTCTTT. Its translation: CASSQGRTGTNTEAFF.

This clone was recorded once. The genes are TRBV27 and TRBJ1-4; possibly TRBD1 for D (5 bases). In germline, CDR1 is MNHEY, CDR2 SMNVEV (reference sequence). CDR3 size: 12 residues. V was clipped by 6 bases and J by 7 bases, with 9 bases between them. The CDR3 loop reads CASRGGFEKLFF. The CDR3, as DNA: TGTGCCAGCAGGGGGGGGTTTGAAAAACTGTTTTTT.

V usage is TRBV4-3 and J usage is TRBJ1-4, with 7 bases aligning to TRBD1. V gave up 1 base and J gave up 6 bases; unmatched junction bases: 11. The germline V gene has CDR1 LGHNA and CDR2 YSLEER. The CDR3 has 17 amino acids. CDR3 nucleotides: TGCGCCAGCAGCCAAGCTCCCTGGGGGCAGGGGGATGAAAAACTGTTTTTT. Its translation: CASSQAPWGQGDEKLFF.

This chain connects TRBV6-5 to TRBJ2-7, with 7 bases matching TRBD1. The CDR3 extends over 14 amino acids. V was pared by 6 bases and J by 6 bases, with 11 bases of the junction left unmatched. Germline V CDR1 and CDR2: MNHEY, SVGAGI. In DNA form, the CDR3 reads TGTGCCAGCAGCAGGGGGATTGGGTTAGGCGAGCAGTACTTC. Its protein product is CASSRGIGLGEQYF.

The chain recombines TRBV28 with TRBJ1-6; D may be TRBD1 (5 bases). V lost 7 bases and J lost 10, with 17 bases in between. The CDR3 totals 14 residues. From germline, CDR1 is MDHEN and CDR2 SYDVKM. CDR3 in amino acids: CASIRDGGGSPLHF. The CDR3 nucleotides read TGTGCCAGCATTAGGGACGGGGGGGGATCACCCCTCCACTTT.

The CDR3 nucleotides are TGTGCCAGCAGCTTCTTGGGGGCGAACACTGAAGCTTTCTTT. Protein sequence: CASSFLGANTEAFF. The chain carries TRBV5-4 and TRBJ1-1; TRBD1 might be the D (6 bases). Germline V CDR1 and CDR2: SGHNT, YYREEE (reference sequence). The length of the CDR3 is 14 residues. V lost 2 bases and J 1 base, leaving 9 bases between the germline ends.

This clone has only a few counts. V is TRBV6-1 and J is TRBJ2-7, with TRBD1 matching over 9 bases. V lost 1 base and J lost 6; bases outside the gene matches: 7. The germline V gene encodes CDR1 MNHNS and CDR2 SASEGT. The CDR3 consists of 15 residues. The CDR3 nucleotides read TGTGCCAGCAGTGAAGGGGGACAGGGACCGCTCGAGCAGTACTTC. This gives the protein CASSEGGQGPLEQYF.

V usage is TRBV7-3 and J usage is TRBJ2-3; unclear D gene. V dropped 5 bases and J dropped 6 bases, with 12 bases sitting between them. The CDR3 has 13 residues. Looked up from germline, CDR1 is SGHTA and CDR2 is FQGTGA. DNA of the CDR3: TGTGCCAGCAGCCCTGACCAGGATGATACGCAGTATTTT. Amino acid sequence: CASSPDQDDTQYF.

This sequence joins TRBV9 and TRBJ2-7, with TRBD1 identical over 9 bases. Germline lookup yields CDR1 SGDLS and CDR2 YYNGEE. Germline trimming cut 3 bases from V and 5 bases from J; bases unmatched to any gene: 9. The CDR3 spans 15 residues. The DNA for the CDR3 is TGTGCCAGCAGCGCATCGGACAGGGGCCCCCACGAGCAGTACTTC. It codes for CASSASDRGPHEQYF.

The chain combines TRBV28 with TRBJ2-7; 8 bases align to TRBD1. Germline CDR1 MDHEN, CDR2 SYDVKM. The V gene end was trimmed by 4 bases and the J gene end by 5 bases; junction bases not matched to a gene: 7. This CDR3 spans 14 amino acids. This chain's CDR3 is CASSSGTGLHEQYF. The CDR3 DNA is TGTGCCAGCAGTTCGGGGACAGGCCTTCACGAGCAGTACTTC.

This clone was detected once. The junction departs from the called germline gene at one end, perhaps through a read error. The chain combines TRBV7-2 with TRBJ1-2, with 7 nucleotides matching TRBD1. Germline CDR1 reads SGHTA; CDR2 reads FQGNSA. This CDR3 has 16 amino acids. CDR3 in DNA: TGTGCCAGCAGCTCCAGACCGGGACAGAATAACCATGGCTACACCTTC. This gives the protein CASSSRPGQNNHGYTF.

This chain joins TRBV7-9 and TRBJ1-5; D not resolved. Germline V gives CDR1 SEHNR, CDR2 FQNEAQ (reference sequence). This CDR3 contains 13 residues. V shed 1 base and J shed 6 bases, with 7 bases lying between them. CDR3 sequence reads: CASSLETGQPQHF. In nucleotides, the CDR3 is TGTGCCAGCAGCTTAGAGACGGGTCAGCCCCAGCATTTT.

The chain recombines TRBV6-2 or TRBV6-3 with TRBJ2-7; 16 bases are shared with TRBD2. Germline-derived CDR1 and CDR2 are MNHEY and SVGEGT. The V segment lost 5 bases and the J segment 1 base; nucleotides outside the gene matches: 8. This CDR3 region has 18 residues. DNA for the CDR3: TGTGCCAGCAGTCCCCCAGGGACTAGCGGGAGGGGATCCTACGAGCAGTACTTC. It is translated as CASSPPGTSGRGSYEQYF.

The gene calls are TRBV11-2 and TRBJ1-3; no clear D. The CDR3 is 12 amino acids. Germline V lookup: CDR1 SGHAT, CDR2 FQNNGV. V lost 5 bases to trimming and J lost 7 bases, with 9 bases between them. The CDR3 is CASSTPGNTIYF. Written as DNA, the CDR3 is TGTGCCAGCAGCACCCCGGGGAACACCATATATTTT.

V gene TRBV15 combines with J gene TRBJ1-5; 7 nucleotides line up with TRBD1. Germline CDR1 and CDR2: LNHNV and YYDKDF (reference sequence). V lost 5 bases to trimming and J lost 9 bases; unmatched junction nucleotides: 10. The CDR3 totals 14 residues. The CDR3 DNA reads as TGTGCCACCAGCGTCGACAGGGCAATGGCGCCCCAGCATTTT. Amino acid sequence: CATSVDRAMAPQHF. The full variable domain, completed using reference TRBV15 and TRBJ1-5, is DAMVIQNPRYQVTQFGKPVTLSCSQTLNHNVMYWYQQKSSQAPKLLFHYYDKDFNNEADTPDNFQSRRPNTSFCFLDIRSPGLGDTAMYLCATSVDRAMAPQHFGDGTRLSIL.

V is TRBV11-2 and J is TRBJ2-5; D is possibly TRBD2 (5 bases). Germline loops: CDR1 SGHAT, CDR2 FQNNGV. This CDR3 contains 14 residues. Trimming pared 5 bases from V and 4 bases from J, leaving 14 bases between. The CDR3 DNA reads TGTGCCAGCAGCCATCGGTCGAGGGCAGAGACCCAGTACTTC. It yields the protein CASSHRSRAETQYF.

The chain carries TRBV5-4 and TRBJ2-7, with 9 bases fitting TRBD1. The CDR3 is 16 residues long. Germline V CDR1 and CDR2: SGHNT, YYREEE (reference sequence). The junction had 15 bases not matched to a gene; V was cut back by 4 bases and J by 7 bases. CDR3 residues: CASSAGPDRGGEEQYF. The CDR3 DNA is TGTGCCAGCAGCGCAGGGCCCGACAGGGGGGGTGAAGAGCAGTACTTC.

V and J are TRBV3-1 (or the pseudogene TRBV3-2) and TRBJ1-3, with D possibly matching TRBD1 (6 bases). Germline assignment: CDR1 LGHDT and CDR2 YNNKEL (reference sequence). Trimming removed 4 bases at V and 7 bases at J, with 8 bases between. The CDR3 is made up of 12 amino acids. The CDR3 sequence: CASSPTGNTIYF. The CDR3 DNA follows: TGTGCCAGCAGCCCCACAGGGAACACCATATATTTT.

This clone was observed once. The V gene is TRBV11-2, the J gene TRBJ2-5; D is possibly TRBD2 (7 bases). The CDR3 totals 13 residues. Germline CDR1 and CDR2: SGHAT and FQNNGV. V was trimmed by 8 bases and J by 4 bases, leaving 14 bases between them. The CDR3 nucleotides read TGTGCCAGCCGGGGGCGGGAGTTAGAGACCCAGTACTTC. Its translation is CASRGRELETQYF.